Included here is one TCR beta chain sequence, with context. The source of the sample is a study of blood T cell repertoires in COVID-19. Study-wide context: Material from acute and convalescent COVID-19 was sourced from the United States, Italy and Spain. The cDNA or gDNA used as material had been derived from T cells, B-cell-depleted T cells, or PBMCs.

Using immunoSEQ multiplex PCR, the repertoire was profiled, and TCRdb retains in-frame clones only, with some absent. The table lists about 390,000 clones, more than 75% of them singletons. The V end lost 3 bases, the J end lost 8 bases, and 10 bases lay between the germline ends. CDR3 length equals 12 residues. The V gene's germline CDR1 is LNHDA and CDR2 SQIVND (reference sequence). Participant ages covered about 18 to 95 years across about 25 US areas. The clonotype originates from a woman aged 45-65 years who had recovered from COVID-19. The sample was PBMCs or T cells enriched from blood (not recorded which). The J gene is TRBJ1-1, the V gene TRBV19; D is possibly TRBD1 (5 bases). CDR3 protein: CASSMLAGEAFF. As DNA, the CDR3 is TGTGCCAGTAGTATGTTGGCAGGGGAAGCTTTCTTT. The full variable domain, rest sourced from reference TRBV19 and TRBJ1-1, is DGGITQSPKYLFRKEGQNVTLSCEQNLNHDAMYWYRQDPGQGLRLIYYSQIVNDFQKGDIAEGYSVSREKKESFPLTVTSAQKNPTAFYLCASSMLAGEAFFGQGTRLTVV.